One sample yielded the 19 T cell receptor beta chains listed below, sequenced in a study of blood T cell repertoires in COVID-19. Measured with immunoSEQ multiplex PCR; TCRdb has only the in-frame clones, and not every one. The sample has under 200,000 clones, 84% seen once. Sequencing was done on a sample of peripheral blood. Receptor source: a human donor with acute or convalescent COVID-19. The donor label of this sample is uncertain.

This clone was counted a single time. The chain has TRBV19 and TRBJ2-1, with a possible D match to TRBD1 (6 bases). CDR3 length: 13 amino acids. Germline values: CDR1 LNHDA, CDR2 SQIVND (reference sequence). V dropped 5 bases and J dropped 4 bases, with 9 bases sitting between them. This chain's CDR3 is CASSPQGYNEQFF. CDR3 bases: TGTGCCAGTAGTCCACAGGGATACAATGAGCAGTTCTTC.

J is TRBJ2-3 and V is TRBV5-1, with TRBD2 identical over 11 bases. Germline V lookup: CDR1 SGHRS, CDR2 YFSETQ. J was trimmed by 0 bases and V by 4 bases; bases with no gene match: 4. CDR3 size: 16 residues. CDR3 sequence (DNA): TGCGCCAGCAGCCGGGGGACTAGCGGAAGCACAGATACGCAGTATTTT. Translation: CASSRGTSGSTDTQYF.

As for this clone: The germline gene is not matched at one end of the junction; a read error may be the cause. The chain employs TRBV2 and TRBJ2-4; D possibly corresponds to TRBD1 (6 bases). This CDR3 comprises 12 residues. The germline V gene has CDR1 SNHLY and CDR2 FYNNEI. CDR3 nucleotide sequence: TGTGCCAGCAGTGGGGACACAGGGCGGTCTCCCTTC. Encoded protein: CASSGDTGRSPF.

V gene TRBV2 combines with J gene TRBJ2-6, with TRBD1 matching over 9 bases. The germline V gene has CDR1 SNHLY and CDR2 FYNNEI. The CDR3 is 18 residues long. V gave up 6 bases and J gave up 0 bases; unmatched junction bases: 9. DNA of the CDR3: TGTGCCAGCAGAAACTATGGACAGGGGATCTCTGGGGCCAACGTCCTGACTTTC. Protein: CASRNYGQGISGANVLTF.

V is TRBV19 and J is TRBJ1-2; maybe TRBD1 (6 bases). CDR3 size: 14 residues. Germline CDR1 reads LNHDA; CDR2 reads SQIVND (reference sequence). The ends were cut back, 7 bases at V and 6 bases at J, with 18 bases in the middle. The CDR3 spells CASNRDTPGHGYTF. CDR3 in DNA: TGTGCCAGTAATCGGGACACTCCAGGCCATGGCTACACCTTC.

J is TRBJ1-5 and V is TRBV28, with D possibly being TRBD1 (6 bases). V was cut by 7 bases and J by 3 bases, with 13 bases left in between. CDR3 length equals 14 residues. Per germline, CDR1 MDHEN and CDR2 SYDVKM. The CDR3 coding sequence is TGTGCCAGCATCCAACAGGGCCCCAATCAGCCCCAGCATTTT. This codes for CASIQQGPNQPQHF.

V usage is TRBV11-1 and J usage is TRBJ1-3, with D unresolved. The CDR3 is 15 amino acids. Germline V gene lookup returns CDR1 SGHAT and CDR2 FQDESV (reference sequence). V was cut by 4 bases and J by 0 bases, with 10 bases left in between. The CDR3 region is CASSSDSYSGNTIYF. The CDR3 DNA sequence: TGTGCCAGCAGCTCGGACTCTTACTCTGGAAACACCATATATTTT.

The V call is TRBV18, the J call TRBJ2-5; D remains ambiguous. Per germline, CDR1 KGHSH and CDR2 LQKENI. V was clipped by 4 bases and J by 5 bases, with 8 bases between them. The CDR3 is 12 amino acids. The CDR3 reads CASSLTGETQYF. CDR3 bases: TGTGCCAGCTCACTAACCGGGGAGACCCAGTACTTC.

The rearrangement uses TRBV10-3 and TRBJ2-7, with 8 positions matching TRBD1. The length of the CDR3 is 13 residues. V was pared by 10 bases and J by 0 bases, with 5 bases of the junction left unmatched. Germline V gene data show CDR1 as ENHRY and CDR2 as SYGVKD. The CDR3 region is CASTTGDSYEQYF. DNA of the CDR3: TGTGCCAGCACGACAGGGGACTCCTACGAGCAGTACTTC.

The chain couples TRBV11-2 to TRBJ2-2; D possibly corresponds to TRBD1 (6 bases). Trimming removed 5 bases at V and 1 base at J, with 14 bases between. Per the germline V gene, CDR1 is SGHAT and CDR2 is FQNNGV. CDR3 size: 16 residues. This CDR3 reads CASSPRGVENTGELFF. The CDR3 coding sequence is TGTGCCAGCAGCCCCAGGGGAGTGGAGAACACCGGGGAGCTGTTTTTT.

This clone showed up just once. This rearrangement joins TRBV5-1 to TRBJ2-2; weak D call: TRBD1 (5 bases). The CDR3 runs 16 residues. Germline V gene sequence: CDR1 SGHRS, CDR2 YFSETQ. Trimming pared 2 bases from V and 1 base from J, leaving 12 bases between. The CDR3 DNA follows: TGCGCCAGCAGCTTAATAAACAGGATGAACACCGGGGAGCTGTTTTTT. This codes for CASSLINRMNTGELFF.

The CDR3 here is CASSPPSEYLSGNTIYF. CDR3 nucleotide sequence: TGTGCCAGCTCACCACCCTCGGAGTACCTCTCTGGAAACACCATATATTTT. The genes are TRBV18 and TRBJ1-3; D call uncertain. CDR1 is KGHSH, CDR2 LQKENI, per germline. Trimming removed 0 bases at V and 0 bases at J, with 12 bases between. This CDR3 contains 17 residues.

The chain couples TRBV28 to TRBJ2-3; TRBD1 aligns across 10 bases. The CDR3 is 16 amino acids. Per germline, CDR1 MDHEN and CDR2 SYDVKM. The V gene end was trimmed by 4 bases and the J gene end by 2 bases; junction bases not matched to a gene: 6. The CDR3 DNA follows: TGTGCCAGCAGTTCCCGGACAGGGGGGCCCACAGATACGCAGTATTTT. Translation: CASSSRTGGPTDTQYF.

The gene calls are TRBV7-9 and TRBJ2-7, with a possible D match to TRBD1 (5 bases). Trimming stripped 1 base from V and 2 bases from J, with 12 bases between. The CDR3 runs to 15 residues. Germline-derived CDR1 and CDR2 are SEHNR and FQNEAQ (reference sequence). The CDR3 protein is CASSLDQGLTYEQYF. The CDR3 DNA reads TGTGCCAGCAGCTTAGACCAGGGTCTTACCTACGAGCAGTACTTC.

The V call is TRBV4-2, the J call TRBJ1-2; 8 bases are a match to TRBD1. V was pared by 4 bases and J by 4 bases, with 17 bases of the junction left unmatched. Germline V gives CDR1 LGHNA, CDR2 YNFKEQ. The CDR3 is 18 residues long. The CDR3 DNA sequence: TGTGCCAGCAGCCCCCCCCAACCACTCGGGGGACAGGCCTATGGCTACACCTTC. This gives the protein CASSPPQPLGGQAYGYTF.

The V gene is TRBV19, the J gene TRBJ1-5; tentatively, D is TRBD1 (6 bases). With 7 bases removed from V and 3 bases from J, the gap between germline ends came to 28 bases. Germline V gives CDR1 LNHDA, CDR2 SQIVND (reference sequence). This CDR3 comprises 19 residues. CDR3 nucleotide sequence: TGTGCCAGTATTAAGGGACACTCCTCAGATAGGTTAATCAATCAGCCCCAGCATTTT. This gives the protein CASIKGHSSDRLINQPQHF.

The rearrangement links TRBV3-1 (or the pseudogene TRBV3-2) to TRBJ1-1; D uncertain. Germline values: CDR1 LGHDT, CDR2 YNNKEL (reference sequence). The CDR3 has 13 amino acids. V was clipped by 1 base and J by 5 bases, with 8 bases between them. CDR3 sequence (DNA): TGTGCCAGCAGCCAAGGGAGGGAGACTGAAGCTTTCTTT. It is translated as CASSQGRETEAFF.

The gene calls are TRBV6-2 or TRBV6-3 and TRBJ2-7, with D possibly being TRBD1 (6 bases). With 5 bases removed from V and 4 bases from J, the gap between germline ends came to 9 bases. Germline lookup yields CDR1 MNHEY and CDR2 SVGEGT. This CDR3 has 12 residues. The DNA for the CDR3 is TGTGCCAGCAGTGTCCAGGGGTACGAGCAGTACTTC. This gives the protein CASSVQGYEQYF.

V gene TRBV30 combines with J gene TRBJ1-5; 7 positions match TRBD1. The CDR3 spans 13 residues. CDR1 is GTSNPN and CDR2 is SVGIG in the germline V gene (reference sequence). V was pared by 2 bases and J by 3 bases, with 1 base of the junction left unmatched. The CDR3 DNA is TGTGCCTGGAGTACAGGGGACAATCAGCCCCAGCATTTT. Translating it yields CAWSTGDNQPQHF.